This T cell receptor (beta chain) was documented in a study of human T cells and chemical hapten exposure. Study-level results: TCRs exceeding a frequency of 1 in 1000 stayed unchanged under DPC sensitization.

Each CDR3 protein is one row after TCRdb ran MiXCR on the 5' RACE reads. The sample has approximately 140,000 distinct CDR3 sequences, 4.1% seen once. This clonotype was observed many times. Its specificity is unknown. The CDR3 length is 15 residues. In germline, CDR1 is ENHRY, CDR2 SYGVKD. Trimming took off 6 bases at V and 0 bases at J, with 14 bases between the two ends. Extraction of total RNA was performed on unfractionated whole blood. The chain is built from TRBV10-3 and TRBJ1-1; perhaps TRBD1 as D (6 bases). This receptor was identified in a female donor in good health. The CDR3 nucleotides are TGTGCCATCAGACAGGGTTCCCCTATGAACACTGAAGCTTTCTTT. The encoded protein is CAIRQGSPMNTEAFF.